Below, 20 T cell receptor beta chains from the same sample are listed, as sequenced in a study of a mutant IDH1 vaccine in newly diagnosed glioma. Sequencing was performed with immunoSEQ multiplex PCR; in TCRdb, only in-frame clones are kept and a portion is missing. This sample has roughly 110,000 clones, with under 90% found just once. These receptors have no known antigen. Time point defined: week 11, during vaccination. Vaccinated patients received 300 ug of mutant IDH1 20-mer peptide per dose, with topical imiquimod. This material consisted of PBMCs, taken from a glioma patient whose treatment included an IDH1 peptide vaccine. The source is a woman aged 45-59 years with glioma.

The V gene is TRBV9, the J gene TRBJ2-2; 10 bases are a match to TRBD2. The CDR3 loop spans 16 amino acids. Germline assignment: CDR1 SGDLS and CDR2 YYNGEE. V was clipped by 3 bases and J by 7 bases; unmatched bases: 9. CDR3 sequence reads: CASSASSGSTGGELFF. CDR3 DNA: TGTGCCAGCAGCGCGTCTAGCGGGAGTACGGGCGGGGAGCTGTTTTTT.

The chain couples TRBV18 to TRBJ2-6, with 8 bases fitting TRBD1. Germline CDR1 reads KGHSH; CDR2 reads LQKENI. V lost 4 bases, J lost 4 bases, and 3 bases stayed unmatched. The CDR3 has 15 residues. CDR3: CASSRQGIGANVLTF. CDR3 coding DNA: TGTGCCAGCTCACGACAGGGGATCGGGGCCAACGTCCTGACTTTC.

V is TRBV27 and J is TRBJ2-1; no firm D call. Germline assignment: CDR1 MNHEY and CDR2 SMNVEV (reference sequence). CDR3 length equals 14 residues. With 2 bases removed from V and 2 bases from J, the gap between germline ends came to 7 bases. In DNA, the CDR3 is TGTGCCAGCAGTTTAGTACTACCCTACAATGAGCAGTTCTTC. Residues: CASSLVLPYNEQFF.

This chain links TRBV7-8 with TRBJ2-5, with TRBD1 identical over 8 bases. CDR1 and CDR2 (germline): SGHVS, FQNEAQ. The CDR3 is 15 residues long. Unmatched junction bases numbered 10, after V lost 5 bases and J lost 5 bases. The CDR3 protein is CASSQGTGFVETQYF. CDR3 bases: TGTGCCAGCAGCCAAGGGACAGGATTTGTCGAGACCCAGTACTTC.

The rearrangement uses TRBV2 and TRBJ1-1; unclear D gene. V lost 4 bases and J 1 base, leaving 10 bases between the germline ends. The CDR3 is 14 residues long. Germline-derived CDR1 and CDR2 are SNHLY and FYNNEI. In DNA, the CDR3 is TGTGCCAGCAGTGCCCAAAGGGCGAACACTGAAGCTTTCTTT. Encoded protein: CASSAQRANTEAFF.

The genes are TRBV30 and TRBJ1-2; the D gene is possibly TRBD1 (5 bases). This CDR3 is 13 amino acids long. Trimming shortened V by 0 bases and J by 4 bases, and 9 bases separated the two germline ends. CDR1 is GTSNPN, CDR2 SVGIG, per germline (reference sequence). Here the CDR3 DNA reads TGTGCCTGGAGTGTAGGGACGGCCTATGGCTACACCTTC. As protein: CAWSVGTAYGYTF.

V is TRBV9 and J is TRBJ2-1; 12 nucleotides line up with TRBD2. The V gene's germline CDR1 is SGDLS and CDR2 YYNGEE. V lost 3 bases to trimming and J lost 10 bases; unmatched junction nucleotides: 8. The CDR3 is 15 residues long. The CDR3 sequence: CASSARLAGVNEQFF. The CDR3 nucleotides are TGTGCCAGCAGCGCCCGACTAGCGGGAGTAAACGAGCAGTTCTTC. Full variable domain (rest looked up from reference TRBV9 and TRBJ2-1): DSGVTQTPKHLITATGQRVTLRCSPRSGDLSVYWYQQSLDQGLQFLIQYYNGEERAKGNILERFSAQQFPDLHSELNLSSLELGDSALYFCASSARLAGVNEQFFGPGTRLTVL.

The V call is TRBV11-2, the J call TRBJ2-3; D unresolved. The CDR3 has 14 amino acids. Germline CDR1 reads SGHAT; CDR2 reads FQNNGV. The V gene lost 5 bases and the J gene lost 3 bases, with 12 bases spanning the gap. CDR3 sequence reads: CASSPRLWTDTQYF. The CDR3 nucleotides are TGTGCCAGCAGCCCGCGCCTGTGGACAGATACGCAGTATTTT.

This chain connects TRBV6-1 to TRBJ2-7; D is unclear. The CDR3 covers 13 residues. The germline V gene has CDR1 MNHNS and CDR2 SASEGT. Trimming took 2 bases from V and 2 from J, leaving 7 bases between them. The CDR3 region has the DNA TGTGCCAGCAGTGAATACACCGCCTACGAGCAGTACTTC. This codes for CASSEYTAYEQYF.

The chain is built from TRBV30 and TRBJ2-7; D gene unclear. This CDR3 is built from 12 residues. Trimming removed 0 bases at V and 3 bases at J, with 6 bases between. CDR1 and CDR2 (germline): GTSNPN, SVGIG (reference sequence). Written as DNA, the CDR3 is TGTGCCTGGAGTGTTAACTTCTACGAGCAGTACTTC. It codes for CAWSVNFYEQYF.

The rearrangement joins TRBV19 to TRBJ1-1, with D hard to call. The germline V gene has CDR1 LNHDA and CDR2 SQIVND (reference sequence). Between the trimmed V and J ends, which lost 6 bases and 0 bases, there was a span of 8 bases. This CDR3 has 13 amino acids. In DNA, the CDR3 is TGTGCCAGTAGGTTAGGGCTGAACACTGAAGCTTTCTTT. Translated: CASRLGLNTEAFF.

The V and J genes are TRBV2 and TRBJ2-7; 10 bases match TRBD1. Per germline, CDR1 SNHLY and CDR2 FYNNEI. The junction had 6 bases not matched to a gene; V was cut back by 7 bases and J by 3 bases. There are 14 residues in the CDR3. The CDR3 protein is CASKTGQGLYEQYF. CDR3 coding DNA: TGTGCCAGCAAGACGGGACAGGGGCTCTACGAGCAGTACTTC.

The chain couples TRBV5-5 to TRBJ2-4; 10 nucleotides agree with TRBD1. J lost 8 bases, V lost 6 bases, and 5 bases had no gene match. CDR3 length equals 13 residues. Germline CDR1 is SGHKS and CDR2 is YYEKEE (reference sequence). The chain's CDR3 is CASNGDRGDIQYF. CDR3 bases: TGTGCCAGCAATGGGGACAGGGGTGACATTCAGTACTTC.

The chain combines TRBV11-2 with TRBJ2-7; TRBD2 agrees at 12 bases. The J segment lost 6 bases and the V segment lost 7 bases, leaving 7 bases of the junction unmatched. Germline CDR1 SGHAT, CDR2 FQNNGV. The CDR3 is made up of 14 amino acids. The CDR3: CASKQRTSGTEQYF. CDR3 DNA sequence: TGTGCCAGCAAGCAGAGGACTAGCGGGACCGAGCAGTACTTC. Full variable domain (outside the CDR3, taken from reference TRBV11-2 and TRBJ2-7): EAGVAQSPRYKIIEKRQSVAFWCNPISGHATLYWYQQILGQGPKLLIQFQNNGVVDDSQLPKDRFSAERLKGVDSTLKIQPAKLEDSAVYLCASKQRTSGTEQYFGPGTRLTVT.

This clone was observed a single time. J is TRBJ2-6 and V is TRBV5-4; tentative D call: TRBD2 (5 bases). CDR1 and CDR2 (germline): SGHNT, YYREEE (reference sequence). Trimming took off 4 bases at V and 15 bases at J, with 14 bases between the two ends. The CDR3 length is 12 residues. CDR3 amino acids: CASSGHPGNLTF. In DNA form, the CDR3 reads TGTGCCAGCAGCGGCCACCCGGGGAACCTGACTTTC. The full variable domain, its missing parts supplied by reference TRBV5-4 and TRBJ2-6, is ETGVTQSPTHLIKTRGQQVTLRCSSQSGHNTVSWYQQALGQGPQFIFQYYREEENGRGNFPPRFSGLQFPNYSSELNVNALELDDSALYLCASSGHPGNLTFGAGSRLTVL.

The chain has TRBV10-1 and TRBJ2-3; D remains ambiguous. Trimming pared 4 bases from V and 10 bases from J, leaving 12 bases between. There are 12 residues in the CDR3. CDR1 is WNHNN and CDR2 is SYGVQD in the germline V gene (reference sequence). CDR3 loop: CASSAAGNSQYF. CDR3 sequence (DNA): TGCGCCAGCAGTGCCGCAGGCAATTCGCAGTATTTT.

This clone was recorded a few times. This rearrangement joins TRBV2 to TRBJ1-5; TRBD1 might be the D (5 bases). Germline V gene lookup returns CDR1 SNHLY and CDR2 FYNNEI. The CDR3 loop spans 15 amino acids. Trimming cost V 4 bases and J 2 bases, with 12 bases left between them. The CDR3, as DNA: TGTGCCAGCAGTGCGGGGGAAACAGGCAATCAGCCCCAGCATTTT. Translating gives CASSAGETGNQPQHF.

This clone has more than one count but fewer than ten. The chain carries TRBV7-9 and TRBJ2-2; possibly TRBD2 for D (5 bases). Germline loops: CDR1 SEHNR, CDR2 FQNEAQ (reference sequence). The CDR3 contains 15 residues. The V end lost 0 bases, the J end lost 2 bases, and 7 bases lay between the germline ends. The CDR3 here is CASSLAGVNTGELFF. DNA of the CDR3: TGTGCCAGCAGCTTAGCCGGGGTAAACACCGGGGAGCTGTTTTTT.

The rearrangement joins TRBV7-9 to TRBJ2-7, with a tentative D call TRBD1 (5 bases). Per germline, CDR1 SEHNR and CDR2 FQNEAQ (reference sequence). V was clipped by 3 bases and J by 3 bases, with 12 bases between them. This CDR3 is 14 amino acids long. Written as DNA, the CDR3 is TGTGCCAGCAGCTTGGGGCGGCGGTTCTACGAGCAGTACTTC. Its protein product is CASSLGRRFYEQYF. Using reference TRBV7-9 and TRBJ2-7 for the parts outside the CDR3, the full variable domain is DTGVSQNPRHKITKRGQNVTFRCDPISEHNRLYWYRQTLGQGPEFLTYFQNEAQLEKSRLLSDRFSAERPKGSFSTLEIQRTEQGDSAMYLCASSLGRRFYEQYFGPGTRLTVT.

The chain couples TRBV27 to TRBJ2-7; 7 nucleotides agree with TRBD2. The junction had 8 bases not matched to a gene; V was cut back by 6 bases and J by 6 bases. This CDR3 has 13 residues. Germline V CDR1 and CDR2: MNHEY, SMNVEV (reference sequence). The CDR3: CASSLERGGEQYF. The CDR3 nucleotides read TGTGCCAGCAGCCTCGAGCGGGGAGGCGAGCAGTACTTC.